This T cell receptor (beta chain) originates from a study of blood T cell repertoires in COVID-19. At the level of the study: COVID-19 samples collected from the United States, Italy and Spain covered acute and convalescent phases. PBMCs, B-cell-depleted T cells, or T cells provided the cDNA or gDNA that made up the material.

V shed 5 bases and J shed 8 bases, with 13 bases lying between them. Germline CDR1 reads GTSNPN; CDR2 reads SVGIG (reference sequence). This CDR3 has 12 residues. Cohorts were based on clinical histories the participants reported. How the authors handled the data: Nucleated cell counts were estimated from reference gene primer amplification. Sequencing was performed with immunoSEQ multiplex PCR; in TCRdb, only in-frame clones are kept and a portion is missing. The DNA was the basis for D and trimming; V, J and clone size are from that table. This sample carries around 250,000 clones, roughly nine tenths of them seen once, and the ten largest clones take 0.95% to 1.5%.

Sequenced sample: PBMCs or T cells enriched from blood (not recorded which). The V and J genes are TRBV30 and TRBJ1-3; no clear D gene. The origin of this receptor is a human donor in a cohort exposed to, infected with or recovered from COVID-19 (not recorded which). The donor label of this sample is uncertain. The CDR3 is CAWGLRSDTIYF. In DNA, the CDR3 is TGTGCCTGGGGTCTTCGGTCGGACACCATATATTTT.